Sequencing of this T cell receptor (beta chain) was carried out in a study of cytomegalovirus exposure and HLA in healthy donors. The PCR had 60 Vbeta and 13 Jbeta primers. Authors' methods: Unique TCR beta chains totaled about 78 million in a later count, with roughly 10 million of them shared. Measured with immunoSEQ multiplex PCR; TCRdb has only the in-frame clones, and not every one. V and J calls and clone size are given by that table; D and trimming were obtained from the DNA. The data contain fewer than 200,000 clones, approximately 80% of them singletons. V was clipped by 4 bases and J by 0 bases, with 13 bases between them. The CDR3 length is 16 residues. CDR1 is MDHEN, CDR2 SYDVKM, per germline. Overall study results and limits: The study assumed roughly uniform donor sequencing depth for presence/absence analyses. For most TCR beta V segments, an earlier analysis put the productive rate at about 87% or about 30% of the time.

Concerning this clone: Antigen unknown.

This clonotype was sampled from a woman under 30 in good health and CMV-seronegative. J is TRBJ1-3 and V is TRBV28; D is undetermined. Sequencing input: PBMCs. DNA for the CDR3: TGTGCCAGCAGTTCCCCCGGGAAGGGCTCTGGAAACACCATATATTTT. This sequence encodes CASSSPGKGSGNTIYF. Looking up the rest from reference TRBV28 and TRBJ1-3 gives the full variable domain: DVKVTQSSRYLVKRTGEKVFLECVQDMDHENMFWYRQDPGLGLRLIYFSYDVKMKEKGDIPEGYSVSREKKERFSLILESASTNQTSMYLCASSSPGKGSGNTIYFGEGSWLTVV.